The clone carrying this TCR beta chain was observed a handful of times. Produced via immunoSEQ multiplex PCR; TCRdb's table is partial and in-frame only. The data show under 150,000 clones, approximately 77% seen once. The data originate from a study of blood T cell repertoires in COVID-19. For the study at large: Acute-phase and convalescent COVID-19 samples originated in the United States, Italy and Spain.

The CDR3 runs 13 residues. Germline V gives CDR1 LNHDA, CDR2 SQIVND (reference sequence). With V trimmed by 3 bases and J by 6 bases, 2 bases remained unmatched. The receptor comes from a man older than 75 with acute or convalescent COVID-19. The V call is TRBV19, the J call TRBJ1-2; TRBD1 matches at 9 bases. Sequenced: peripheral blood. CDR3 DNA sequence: TGTGCCAGTAGTATCGGGACAGGGAATGGCTACACCTTC. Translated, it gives CASSIGTGNGYTF.